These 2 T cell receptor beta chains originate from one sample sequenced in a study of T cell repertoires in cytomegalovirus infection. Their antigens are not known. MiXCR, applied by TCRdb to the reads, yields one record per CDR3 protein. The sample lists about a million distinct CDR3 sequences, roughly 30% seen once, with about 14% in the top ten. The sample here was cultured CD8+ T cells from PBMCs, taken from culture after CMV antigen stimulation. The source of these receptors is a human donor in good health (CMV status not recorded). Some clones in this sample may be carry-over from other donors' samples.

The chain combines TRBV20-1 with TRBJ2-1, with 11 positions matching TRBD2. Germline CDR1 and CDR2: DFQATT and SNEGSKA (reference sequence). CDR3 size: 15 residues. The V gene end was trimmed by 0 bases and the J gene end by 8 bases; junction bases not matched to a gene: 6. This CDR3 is CSARDSGGVYYEQFF. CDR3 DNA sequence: TGCAGTGCTAGAGATAGCGGGGGGGTATACTATGAGCAGTTCTTC.

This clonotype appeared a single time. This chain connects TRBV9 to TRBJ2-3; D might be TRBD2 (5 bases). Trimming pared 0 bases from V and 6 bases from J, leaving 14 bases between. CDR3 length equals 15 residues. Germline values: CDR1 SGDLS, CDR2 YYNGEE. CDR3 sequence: CASSVAGNIADTQYF. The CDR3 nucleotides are TGTGCCAGCAGCGTAGCCGGGAACATCGCGGATACGCAGTATTTT.